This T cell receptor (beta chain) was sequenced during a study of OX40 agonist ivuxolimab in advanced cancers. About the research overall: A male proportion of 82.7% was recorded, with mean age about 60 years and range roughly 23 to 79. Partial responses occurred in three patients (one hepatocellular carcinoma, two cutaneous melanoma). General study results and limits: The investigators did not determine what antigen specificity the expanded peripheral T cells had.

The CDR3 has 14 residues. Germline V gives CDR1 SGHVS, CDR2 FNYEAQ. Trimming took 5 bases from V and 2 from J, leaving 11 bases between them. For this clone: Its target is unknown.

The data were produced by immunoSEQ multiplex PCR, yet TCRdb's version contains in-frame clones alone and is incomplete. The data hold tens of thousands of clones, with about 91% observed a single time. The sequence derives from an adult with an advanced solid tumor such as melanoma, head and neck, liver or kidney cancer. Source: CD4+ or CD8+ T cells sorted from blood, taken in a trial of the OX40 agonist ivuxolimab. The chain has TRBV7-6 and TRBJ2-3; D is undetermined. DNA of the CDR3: TGTGCCAGCAGCAGGGTTTCGGACACAGATACGCAGTATTTT. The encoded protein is CASSRVSDTDTQYF.